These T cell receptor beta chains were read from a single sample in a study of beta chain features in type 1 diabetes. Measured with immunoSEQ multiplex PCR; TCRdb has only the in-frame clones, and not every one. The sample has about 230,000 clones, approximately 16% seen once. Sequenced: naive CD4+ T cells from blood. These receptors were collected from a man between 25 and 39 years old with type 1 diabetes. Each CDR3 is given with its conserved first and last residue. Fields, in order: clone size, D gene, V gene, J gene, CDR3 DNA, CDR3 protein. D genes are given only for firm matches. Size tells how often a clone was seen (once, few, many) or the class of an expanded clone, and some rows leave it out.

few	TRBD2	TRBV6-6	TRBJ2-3	TGTGCCAGCAGATCTACTAGCGGACTGGGGGATACGCAGTATTTT	CASRSTSGLGDTQYF
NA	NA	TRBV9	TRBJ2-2	TGTGCCAGCAGCGTAGAAGGGACGGCGAACACCGGGGAGCTGTTTTTT	CASSVEGTANTGELFF
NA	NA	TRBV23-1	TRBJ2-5	TGCGCCAGCAGTCAATCATACCAAGAGACCCAGTACTTC	CASSQSYQETQYF
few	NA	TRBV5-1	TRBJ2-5	TGCGCCAGCAGCTTGATAGCTGTCCAAGAGACCCAGTACTTC	CASSLIAVQETQYF
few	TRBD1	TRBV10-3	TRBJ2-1	TGTGCCATCAGATCGGGACAGGGGAACAATGAGCAGTTCTTC	CAIRSGQGNNEQFF
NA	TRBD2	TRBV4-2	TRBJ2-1	TGTGCCAGCAGCCAAGAGTATGCGGGAGGGCCGAATGAGCAGTTCTTC	CASSQEYAGGPNEQFF
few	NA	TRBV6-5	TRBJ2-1	TGTGCCAGCAGCCTTCGGGGGACCTACAATGAGCAGTTCTTC	CASSLRGTYNEQFF
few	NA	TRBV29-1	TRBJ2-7	TGCAGCGTCGTACCGGGTCGCCCCTACGAGCAGTACTTC	CSVVPGRPYEQYF
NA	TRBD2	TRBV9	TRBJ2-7	TGTGCCAGCAGCACAGGACTAGCGGGAACGTACGAGCAGTACTTC	CASSTGLAGTYEQYF
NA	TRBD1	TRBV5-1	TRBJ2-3	TGCGCCAGCAGCGTGACAGGGGACGGGGCAGATACGCAGTATTTT	CASSVTGDGADTQYF
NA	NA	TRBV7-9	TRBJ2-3	TGTGCCAGCAGCTTACTCTACACAGATACGCAGTATTTT	CASSLLYTDTQYF
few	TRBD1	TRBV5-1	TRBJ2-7	TGCGCCAGCAGCCCTTCGACAGGGTCCTACGAGCAGTACTTC	CASSPSTGSYEQYF
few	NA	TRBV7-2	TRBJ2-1	TGTGCCAGCAGCTTAGCGAAGGGACGGAACAATGAGCAGTTCTTC	CASSLAKGRNNEQFF
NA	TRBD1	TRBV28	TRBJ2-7	TGTGCCAGCAGTTTGGCCGGGACAGGGTCCTACGAGCAGTACTTC	CASSLAGTGSYEQYF
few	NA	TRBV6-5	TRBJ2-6	TGTGCCAGCAGTCGCGGGCAGACTGGGGCCAACGTCCTGACTTTC	CASSRGQTGANVLTF
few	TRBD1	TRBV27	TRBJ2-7	TGTGCCAGCAGTTCGCCAGTACAGGGGCCCGAGCAGTACTTC	CASSSPVQGPEQYF
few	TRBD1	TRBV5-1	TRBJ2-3	TGCGCCAGCAGCTTGGTGGGACAGTCAGATACGCAGTATTTT	CASSLVGQSDTQYF
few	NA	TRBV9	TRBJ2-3	TGTGCCAGCAGCGCCCGAAGCTCCACAGATACGCAGTATTTT	CASSARSSTDTQYF
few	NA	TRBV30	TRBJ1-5	TGTGCCTGGAGTGTACTGGTGAATCAGCCCCAGCATTTT	CAWSVLVNQPQHF
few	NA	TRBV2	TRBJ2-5	TGTGCCAGCAGTGAGACCGGCAGAGGAGAGACCCAGTACTTC	CASSETGRGETQYF
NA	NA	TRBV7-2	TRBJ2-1	TGTGCCAGCAGCTCCCCCGGAAAACAATTTAAGCAGTTCTTC	CASSSPGKQFKQFF
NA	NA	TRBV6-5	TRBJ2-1	TGTGCCAGCAGCCCGAGGGGAAGATCCCAGTTCTTC	CASSPRGRSQFF
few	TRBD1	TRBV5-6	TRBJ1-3	TGTGCCAGCAGCGTGACCGGGACAGCGTCTGGAAACACCATATATTTT	CASSVTGTASGNTIYF
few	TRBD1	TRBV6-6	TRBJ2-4	TGTGCCAGCAGAGATGAGGACAGGGGGTGGAAAAACATTCAGTACTTC	CASRDEDRGWKNIQYF
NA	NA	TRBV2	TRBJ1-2	TGTGCCAGCAGTGAAACCGCCTGGGCAGCTAACTATGGCTACACCTTC	CASSETAWAANYGYTF
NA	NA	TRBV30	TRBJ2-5	TGTGCCTGGAGTGGCCGGACCTTAGGAAGGGAGACCCAGTACTTC	CAWSGRTLGRETQYF
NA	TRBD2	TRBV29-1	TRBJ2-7	TGCAGCGCCGTCCTGGCTAGCGGGCTCTACGAGCAGTACTTC	CSAVLASGLYEQYF
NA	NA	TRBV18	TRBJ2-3	TGTGCCAGCCATCAGGCTTCCACAGATACGCAGTATTTT	CASHQASTDTQYF
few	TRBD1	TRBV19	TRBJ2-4	TGTGCCAGTAGTACGGGGACAGGGACCAAAAACATTCAGTACTTC	CASSTGTGTKNIQYF